These 28 T cell receptor beta chains came from one sample sequenced in a study of sequential checkpoint blockade in melanoma. Treatment in this sample: randomized to nivolumab then ipilimumab (arm A) or the reverse (arm B). Only in-frame clones appear in the TCRdb table, and some are missing; sequencing was by immunoSEQ multiplex PCR. Altogether about 18,000 clones are present, 26% being singletons, with the ten largest covering more than 5.5%. The material was tumor tissue (inferred from file names), obtained from a patient given nivolumab and ipilimumab in sequence. The receptors here all came from a human donor with melanoma.

The rearrangement links TRBV28 to TRBJ1-4, with D maybe TRBD1 (6 bases). Trimming removed 1 base at V and 0 bases at J, with 9 bases between. The germline gives CDR1 MDHEN, CDR2 SYDVKM. The CDR3 is 16 residues long. In DNA form, the CDR3 reads TGTGCCAGCAGTTTATCGGGGGGCGCAACTAATGAAAAACTGTTTTTT. Protein sequence: CASSLSGGATNEKLFF.

This clone was observed a handful of times. The V gene is TRBV15, the J gene TRBJ1-1, with a weak D call TRBD1 (6 bases). This CDR3 has 17 residues. With 0 bases removed from V and 0 bases from J, the gap between germline ends came to 14 bases. Germline V CDR1 and CDR2: LNHNV, YYDKDF (reference sequence). The CDR3 region has the DNA TGTGCCACCAGCAGAGATAGGAACAGGGTCATGAACACTGAAGCTTTCTTT. This sequence encodes CATSRDRNRVMNTEAFF. Based on the CDR3 plus reference TRBV15 and TRBJ1-1, the full variable domain is DAMVIQNPRYQVTQFGKPVTLSCSQTLNHNVMYWYQQKSSQAPKLLFHYYDKDFNNEADTPDNFQSRRPNTSFCFLDIRSPGLGDTAMYLCATSRDRNRVMNTEAFFGQGTRLTVV.

This clone came up a few times. The chain uses TRBV6-8 and TRBJ1-1; tentatively, D is TRBD1 (6 bases). The CDR3 runs 14 residues. V lost 7 bases to trimming and J lost 5 bases, with 17 bases between them. Germline-derived CDR1 and CDR2 are MNHGY and SAAAGT. The CDR3 DNA follows: TGTGCCAGCATTATCAACAGGGTCGAAACTGAAGCTTTCTTT. Its translation: CASIINRVETEAFF.

V gene TRBV29-1 combines with J gene TRBJ1-2, with no clear D. CDR3 size: 13 residues. V lost 6 bases and J lost 5, with 16 bases in between. Germline V gives CDR1 SQVTM, CDR2 ANQGSEA. CDR3 sequence reads: CSVARGNGYGYTF. In nucleotides, the CDR3 is TGCAGCGTCGCGCGAGGAAATGGATATGGCTACACCTTC.

This clone was seen more than once but under ten times. The V and J genes are TRBV6-8 and TRBJ2-3; 15 nucleotides agree with TRBD2. With V trimmed by 5 bases and J by 6 bases, 12 bases remained unmatched. This CDR3 comprises 18 residues. Germline CDR1 is MNHGY and CDR2 is SAAAGT. This CDR3 reads CASSGLAGGPFGSDTQYF. CDR3 nucleotides: TGTGCCAGCAGTGGACTAGCGGGGGGGCCTTTTGGGTCGGATACGCAGTATTTT.

This clone appeared a few times. The V and J genes are TRBV6-8 and TRBJ2-3, with TRBD2 matching over 11 bases. The length of the CDR3 is 16 residues. V dropped 1 base and J dropped 2; count of bases not matched to a gene: 2. Germline V gives CDR1 MNHGY, CDR2 SAAAGT. The CDR3, as DNA: TGTGCCAGCAGTTACTTGACTAGCGGGGTCACAGATACGCAGTATTTT. Translated: CASSYLTSGVTDTQYF.

The chain employs TRBV5-1 and TRBJ2-7, with D tentatively TRBD1 (5 bases). V was shortened by 0 bases and J by 5 bases, with 18 bases between the two germline ends. This CDR3 is built from 16 residues. Germline CDR1 and CDR2: SGHRS and YFSETQ. As DNA, the CDR3 is TGCGCCAGCAGCTTGGCCCATTTGCAGGGTCCCAACGAGCAGTACTTC. As protein: CASSLAHLQGPNEQYF.

The J gene is TRBJ2-5, the V gene TRBV6-1; the D is unclear. Trimming took 1 base from V and 3 from J, leaving 12 bases between them. This CDR3 is 15 amino acids long. Germline values: CDR1 MNHNS, CDR2 SASEGT. The CDR3 loop is CASSEGSKVKETQYF. CDR3 DNA: TGTGCCAGCAGTGAAGGCTCTAAGGTTAAAGAGACCCAGTACTTC.

The V gene is TRBV18, the J gene TRBJ2-7, with D perhaps matching TRBD2 (6 bases). The germline V gene encodes CDR1 KGHSH and CDR2 LQKENI. Trimming left V 6 bases short and J 3 bases short, with 15 bases between. The CDR3 has 14 amino acids. In DNA, the CDR3 is TGTGCCAGCTCCCGGGAGACTGGGAACTACGAGCAGTACTTC. This translates into CASSRETGNYEQYF. Combining the CDR3 with reference TRBV18 and TRBJ2-7 gives the whole variable domain NAGVMQNPRHLVRRRGQEARLRCSPMKGHSHVYWYRQLPEEGLKFMVYLQKENIIDESGMPKERFSAEFPKEGPSILRIQQVVRGDSAAYFCASSRETGNYEQYFGPGTRLTVT.

V and J are TRBV9 and TRBJ2-7; D might be TRBD1 (6 bases). The V end was cut by 3 bases, the J end by 3 bases, with 16 bases between. The germline CDR1 and CDR2 sequences are SGDLS and YYNGEE. The CDR3 totals 15 residues. The DNA of the CDR3 is TGTGCCAGCAGCGGCCGCGGACAGAGGGGCTACGAGCAGTACTTC. Protein sequence: CASSGRGQRGYEQYF.

The rearrangement joins TRBV19 to TRBJ2-7; TRBD1 matches at 9 bases. Trimming at V came to 3 bases and at J to 4 bases, leaving 4 bases not matched to a gene. The CDR3 extends over 14 amino acids. Looked up from germline, CDR1 is LNHDA and CDR2 is SQIVND (reference sequence). CDR3 region: CASSIGTGRYEQYF. The CDR3 DNA sequence: TGTGCCAGTAGTATCGGGACAGGGAGATACGAGCAGTACTTC.

The J gene is TRBJ2-6, the V gene TRBV19, with D perhaps TRBD1 (6 bases). V was clipped by 5 bases and J by 4 bases, with 15 bases between them. This CDR3 has 16 amino acids. Per germline, CDR1 LNHDA and CDR2 SQIVND (reference sequence). The CDR3 DNA follows: TGTGCCAGTAGTGCCGGAACAGGGCCCGGGGCCAACGTCCTGACTTTC. Protein product: CASSAGTGPGANVLTF. The full variable domain, completed using reference TRBV19 and TRBJ2-6, is DGGITQSPKYLFRKEGQNVTLSCEQNLNHDAMYWYRQDPGQGLRLIYYSQIVNDFQKGDIAEGYSVSREKKESFPLTVTSAQKNPTAFYLCASSAGTGPGANVLTFGAGSRLTVL.

This clone was seen a single time. The rearrangement links TRBV18 to TRBJ1-1; D gene ambiguous. The CDR3 is 12 residues long. Germline CDR1 reads KGHSH; CDR2 reads LQKENI. V lost 5 bases and J 1 base, leaving 5 bases between the germline ends. As DNA, the CDR3 is TGTGCCAGCTCAATGGCGAACACTGAAGCTTTCTTT. It is translated as CASSMANTEAFF. Combining the CDR3 with reference TRBV18 and TRBJ1-1 gives the whole variable domain NAGVMQNPRHLVRRRGQEARLRCSPMKGHSHVYWYRQLPEEGLKFMVYLQKENIIDESGMPKERFSAEFPKEGPSILRIQQVVRGDSAAYFCASSMANTEAFFGQGTRLTVV.

The chain is built from TRBV5-1 and TRBJ2-1; D is possibly TRBD2 (5 bases). The CDR3 length is 15 residues. CDR1 and CDR2 from the germline V gene are SGHRS and YFSETQ. V was trimmed by 0 bases and J by 6 bases, leaving 13 bases between them. The DNA of the CDR3 is TGCGCCAGCAGCTTGGTCGCGGGTGCATTCAATGAGCAGTTCTTC. It yields the protein CASSLVAGAFNEQFF.

This chain connects TRBV28 to TRBJ2-5, with TRBD1 matching 9 bases. Germline V gene data show CDR1 as MDHEN and CDR2 as SYDVKM. After removal of 6 bases from V and 4 bases from J, the junction contained 9 bases not matched to a gene. This CDR3 has 15 residues. CDR3 nucleotides: TGTGCCAGCAGACGAGGACAGGGGTTTGGAGAGACCCAGTACTTC. This translates into CASRRGQGFGETQYF.

The gene calls are TRBV29-1 and TRBJ1-2; 8 bases are a match to TRBD1. Losses at the gene ends were 8 bases for V and 2 bases for J; bases not matched to a gene: 10. CDR1 and CDR2 from the germline V gene are SQVTM and ANQGSEA. The CDR3 length is 14 residues. CDR3 loop: CSITSDRANYGYTF. The CDR3 nucleotides are TGCAGCATTACTTCGGACAGGGCGAACTATGGCTACACCTTC.

This clone was seen a handful of times. The chain recombines TRBV9 with TRBJ2-1; D is perhaps TRBD2 (7 bases). Germline CDR1 SGDLS, CDR2 YYNGEE. Trimming stripped 5 bases from V and 9 bases from J, with 12 bases between. CDR3 length: 12 residues. The CDR3 loop is CASSPGGGEQFF. CDR3 DNA: TGTGCCAGCAGTCCGGGGGGCGGTGAGCAGTTCTTC. Drawing the rest from reference TRBV9 and TRBJ2-1, the complete variable domain is DSGVTQTPKHLITATGQRVTLRCSPRSGDLSVYWYQQSLDQGLQFLIQYYNGEERAKGNILERFSAQQFPDLHSELNLSSLELGDSALYFCASSPGGGEQFFGPGTRLTVL.

The rearrangement joins TRBV5-1 to TRBJ2-1; D may be TRBD1 (7 bases). The V gene lost 0 bases and the J gene lost 8 bases, with 15 bases spanning the gap. This CDR3 comprises 15 residues. From germline, CDR1 is SGHRS and CDR2 YFSETQ. CDR3 bases: TGCGCCAGCAGCTTGGTCCCAGGGGGGACCGATGAGCAGTTCTTC. Amino acid sequence: CASSLVPGGTDEQFF.

V is TRBV15 and J is TRBJ2-3, with 11 bases aligning to TRBD2. From germline, CDR1 is LNHNV and CDR2 YYDKDF (reference sequence). The CDR3 totals 17 residues. V trimming: 0 bases; J trimming: 1 base; junction bases outside the gene matches: 3. The CDR3 DNA is TGTGCCACCAGCAGAGATCTAGCGGGGGGCGGCACAGATACGCAGTATTTT. This encodes CATSRDLAGGGTDTQYF.

V and J are TRBV6-8 and TRBJ1-1; D gene uncertain. Trimming shortened V by 5 bases and J by 0 bases, and 10 bases separated the two germline ends. The CDR3 covers 14 residues. Per the germline V gene, CDR1 is MNHGY and CDR2 is SAAAGT. The CDR3 protein is CASSKGRMNTEAFF. CDR3 nucleotide sequence: TGTGCCAGCAGTAAAGGAAGAATGAACACTGAAGCTTTCTTT.

The chain joins TRBV10-2 to TRBJ1-2; maybe TRBD1 (5 bases). Trimming took 4 bases from V and 1 from J, leaving 7 bases between them. CDR1 is WSHSY and CDR2 is SAAADI in the germline V gene. This CDR3 spans 13 amino acids. In DNA form, the CDR3 reads TGCGCCAGCAGTGTGGGGGTTAACTATGGCTACACCTTC. Protein product: CASSVGVNYGYTF.

The chain employs TRBV30 and TRBJ2-7; D unclear. The V and J ends lost 4 bases and 4 bases respectively, with 14 bases between them. Germline V lookup: CDR1 GTSNPN, CDR2 SVGIG (reference sequence). The CDR3 is 13 residues long. In DNA form, the CDR3 reads TGTGCCTGGATGGACGGCTGGGGATACGAGCAGTACTTC. It specifies CAWMDGWGYEQYF.

The V gene is TRBV12-5, the J gene TRBJ1-5, with 9 bases fitting TRBD1. This CDR3 contains 17 residues. With V trimmed by 6 bases and J by 0 bases, 9 bases remained unmatched. Germline V CDR1 and CDR2: LGHNT, FRNRAP. The DNA of the CDR3 is TGTGCTAGTGGGACCGGGACAGGGATCTATAGCAATCAGCCCCAGCATTTT. Its protein is CASGTGTGIYSNQPQHF.

CDR3 region: CASSIIRQNTEAFF. CDR3 DNA: TGTGCCAGTAGTATCATTCGACAGAACACTGAAGCTTTCTTT. V gene TRBV19 combines with J gene TRBJ1-1; no reliable D call. This CDR3 comprises 14 residues. The V gene lost 3 bases and the J gene lost 1 base, with 9 bases spanning the gap. Per the germline V gene, CDR1 is LNHDA and CDR2 is SQIVND (reference sequence).

This clone was seen only a few times. The chain has TRBV6-8 and TRBJ1-5; maybe TRBD1 (6 bases). Germline V gene data show CDR1 as MNHGY and CDR2 as SAAAGT. Trimming left V 7 bases short and J 5 bases short, with 15 bases between. CDR3 size: 14 residues. CDR3 coding DNA: TGTGCCAGCATAGGACAGCAGGTTCATCAGCCCCAGCATTTT. It codes for CASIGQQVHQPQHF.

The chain is built from TRBV9 and TRBJ2-1; tentatively, D is TRBD2 (6 bases). The ends were cut back, 4 bases at V and 8 bases at J, with 25 bases in the middle. Germline V gene data show CDR1 as SGDLS and CDR2 as YYNGEE. The CDR3 has 17 amino acids. The CDR3 nucleotides are TGTGCCAGCAGCTCGATCAAGGCCGGGACTCTAGGCGATGAGCAGTTCTTC. Protein: CASSSIKAGTLGDEQFF.

At least ten counts were recorded for this clone. The chain carries TRBV11-3 and TRBJ2-3, with D tentatively TRBD2 (6 bases). The V end was cut by 1 base, the J end by 1 base, with 6 bases between. The CDR3 has 14 residues. The germline gives CDR1 SGHNT, CDR2 YENEEA. The CDR3 loop is CASSLGGGTDTQYF. The CDR3, as DNA: TGTGCCAGCAGCTTAGGCGGGGGCACAGATACGCAGTATTTT. The entire variable domain, with the rest obtained from reference TRBV11-3 and TRBJ2-3, is as follows: EAGVVQSPRYKIIEKKQPVAFWCNPISGHNTLYWYLQNLGQGPELLIRYENEEAVDDSQLPKDRFSAERLKGVDSTLKIQPAELGDSAVYLCASSLGGGTDTQYFGPGTRLTVL.

A few counts support this clone. The chain is built from TRBV11-3 and TRBJ1-5; the D gene is possibly TRBD1 (6 bases). Germline loops: CDR1 SGHNT, CDR2 YENEEA. Trimming removed 2 bases at V and 4 bases at J, with 15 bases between. The CDR3 has 16 residues. Written as DNA, the CDR3 is TGTGCCAGCAGCTTATACGCGACAGGACCGAATCAGCCCCAGCATTTT. Its protein product is CASSLYATGPNQPQHF.